This paragraph reports one T cell receptor beta chain. The PCR used 60 Vbeta and 13 Jbeta primers. Some clones are missing from TCRdb's copy, which holds only in-frame ones; the method was immunoSEQ multiplex PCR. The table includes just under 65,000 clones, roughly 77% detected once. The sample belongs to a study of cytomegalovirus exposure and HLA in healthy donors. The sequencing input was PBMCs. The sequence was obtained from a woman in her twenties or thirties in good health and CMV-seronegative.

The CDR3 DNA follows: TGTGCCAGCAGTGACGTAGGGACAGCCTACGAGCAGTACTTC. Amino acids: CASSDVGTAYEQYF. The J gene is TRBJ2-7, the V gene TRBV25-1; TRBD1 matches at 7 bases. Trimming took 3 bases from V and 2 from J; bases not matched to a gene: 4. Germline-derived CDR1 and CDR2 are MGHDK and SYGVNS. The CDR3 has 14 residues.